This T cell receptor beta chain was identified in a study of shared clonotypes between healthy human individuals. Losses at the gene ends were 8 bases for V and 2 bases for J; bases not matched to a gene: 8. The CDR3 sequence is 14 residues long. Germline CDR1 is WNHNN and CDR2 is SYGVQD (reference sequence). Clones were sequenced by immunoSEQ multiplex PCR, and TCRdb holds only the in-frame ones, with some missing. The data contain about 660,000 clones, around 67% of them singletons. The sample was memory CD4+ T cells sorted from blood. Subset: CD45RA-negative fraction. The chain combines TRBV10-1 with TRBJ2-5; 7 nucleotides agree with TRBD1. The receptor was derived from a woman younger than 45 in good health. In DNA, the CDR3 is TGCGCCAGCTCCCAGGGGGACCCACAAGAGACCCAGTACTTC. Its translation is CASSQGDPQETQYF.